This T cell receptor beta chain was captured by sequencing in a study of cytomegalovirus exposure and HLA in healthy donors. The data were produced by immunoSEQ multiplex PCR, yet TCRdb's version contains in-frame clones alone and is incomplete. This table has some 260,000 clones, roughly nine tenths appearing once. The material sequenced was PBMCs. This receptor was obtained from a man aged 18 to 29 in good health and CMV-seropositive.

CDR3 in amino acids: CASSLQGREGYNEQFF. For the CDR3, the DNA is TGTGCCAGCAGCTTACAAGGGCGGGAGGGGTACAATGAGCAGTTCTTC. This chain uses TRBV11-2 with TRBJ2-1; 9 bases fit TRBD2. V was clipped by 2 bases and J by 4 bases; unmatched bases: 6. Looked up from germline, CDR1 is SGHAT and CDR2 is FQNNGV. The CDR3 consists of 16 residues. Full variable domain (remainder filled in from reference TRBV11-2 and TRBJ2-1): EAGVAQSPRYKIIEKRQSVAFWCNPISGHATLYWYQQILGQGPKLLIQFQNNGVVDDSQLPKDRFSAERLKGVDSTLKIQPAKLEDSAVYLCASSLQGREGYNEQFFGPGTRLTVL.